The sample holds a few counts of the clone carrying this T cell receptor beta chain. Its target is not known. This sample was included in a study of T cell responses to AZD1222 COVID-19 vaccine. CDR3 length: 15 residues. V was trimmed by 2 bases and J by 1 base, leaving 12 bases between them. Germline CDR1 reads SGHNT; CDR2 reads YYREEE (reference sequence). The assay was immunoSEQ multiplex PCR, and TCRdb's table has in-frame clones only and misses some. Of about 160,000 clones in the sample, around 91% were seen once. Whole-study results and caveats: CD4 TCRs covered the whole spike, strongest at regions 160-218 and 743-854.

This clonotype was sampled from an adult in good health. The specimen comprised peripheral blood, sampled on day 0 of AZD1222 vaccination. The V call is TRBV5-4, the J call TRBJ2-5; the D gene is possibly TRBD2 (5 bases). For the CDR3, the DNA is TGTGCCAGCAGCTTTTCCCCGGACTCCCAAGAGACCCAGTACTTC. Translating gives CASSFSPDSQETQYF.